Included here is one T cell receptor beta chain sequence, with context. The data were obtained in a study of shared T cell receptors in the human thymus. There are 17 residues in the CDR3. Between the trimmed V and J ends, which lost 4 bases and 1 base, there was a span of 20 bases. CDR1 and CDR2 (germline): SGHNT, YYREEE (reference sequence). Measured with immunoSEQ multiplex PCR; TCRdb has only the in-frame clones, and not every one. Altogether roughly 660,000 clones are present, roughly 90% being singletons, with the ten largest covering about 0.01%. A further study also used this sample, focusing on human thymus T cells. That source adds: Within thymic and blood repertoires, V and J gene usage appeared to be biased.

This chain uses TRBV5-4 with TRBJ1-1; D not certain. The TCR comes from a boy younger than two with a congenital heart defect. Sequenced sample: thymocytes. CDR3 in amino acids: CASSVTTTRVRNTEAFF. The CDR3 DNA is TGTGCCAGCAGCGTGACTACGACCCGGGTCCGGAACACTGAAGCTTTCTTT.